This T cell receptor (beta chain) was identified in a study of radiotherapy plus CTLA-4 blockade in lung cancer. Libraries were prepared by immunoSEQ multiplex PCR; TCRdb keeps only in-frame clonotypes and omits some of them. Here the sample spans about 28,000 clones, around 80% being singletons. The V end was cut by 0 bases, the J end by 2 bases, with 15 bases between. Germline CDR1 and CDR2: SGHRS and YFSETQ. The CDR3 is 18 residues long. Sequencing used peripheral blood, obtained from a patient treated with radiotherapy plus ipilimumab. The chain recombines TRBV5-1 with TRBJ1-6, with D possibly matching TRBD1 (5 bases). The clonotype was recovered from a human donor with non-small cell lung cancer that progressed on radiotherapy plus ipilimumab. In DNA form, the CDR3 reads TGCGCCAGCAGCTTGGGTTCCGGGACGGCGACCTATAATTCACCCCTCCACTTT. This encodes CASSLGSGTATYNSPLHF.